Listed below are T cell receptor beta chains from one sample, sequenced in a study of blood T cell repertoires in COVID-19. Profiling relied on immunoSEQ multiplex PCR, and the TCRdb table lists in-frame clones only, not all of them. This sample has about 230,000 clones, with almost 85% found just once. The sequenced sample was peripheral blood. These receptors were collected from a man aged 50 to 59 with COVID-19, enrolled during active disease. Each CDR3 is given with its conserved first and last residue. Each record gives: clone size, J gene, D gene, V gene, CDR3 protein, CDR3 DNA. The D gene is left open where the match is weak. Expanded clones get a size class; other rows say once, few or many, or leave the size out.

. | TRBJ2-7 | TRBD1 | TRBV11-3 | CASSLEGQGADEQYF | TGTGCCAGCAGCTTAGAGGGACAGGGGGCGGACGAGCAGTACTTC
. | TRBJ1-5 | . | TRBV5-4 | CASSREGAEPQHF | TGTGCCAGCAGCAGGGAGGGTGCGGAGCCCCAGCATTTT
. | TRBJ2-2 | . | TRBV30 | CAWTGERWSGELFF | TGTGCCTGGACAGGGGAGAGGTGGTCCGGGGAGCTGTTTTTT
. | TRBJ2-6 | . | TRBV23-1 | CASSQVRDLNPSGANVLTF | TGCGCCAGCAGTCAAGTCCGGGACTTGAACCCCTCTGGGGCCAACGTCCTGACTTTC
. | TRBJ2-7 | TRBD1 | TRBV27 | CASSPTGNEQYF | TGTGCCAGCAGCCCGACAGGGAACGAGCAGTACTTC
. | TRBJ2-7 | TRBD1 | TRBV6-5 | CASSYAGQVAYEQYF | TGTGCCAGCAGTTACGCGGGACAGGTAGCCTACGAGCAGTACTTC
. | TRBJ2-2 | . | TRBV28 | CASSLGLRQHLFF | TGTGCCAGCAGTTTAGGATTGAGGCAGCACCTGTTTTTT
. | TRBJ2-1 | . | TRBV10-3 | CAISPGLLNEQFF | TGTGCCATCTCCCCTGGACTACTCAATGAGCAGTTCTTC
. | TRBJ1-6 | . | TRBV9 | CASSVGVPENSPLHF | TGTGCCAGCAGCGTAGGGGTCCCGGAGAATTCACCCCTCCACTTT
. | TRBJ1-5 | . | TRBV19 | CASSRTNQPQHF | TGTGCCAGTAGTAGAACTAATCAGCCCCAGCATTTT
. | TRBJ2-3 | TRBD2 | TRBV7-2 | CASSLQAGGRADTQYF | TGTGCCAGCAGCTTACAGGCGGGGGGGAGGGCAGATACGCAGTATTTT
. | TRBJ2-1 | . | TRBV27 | CASMWQVYNEQFF | TGTGCCAGCATGTGGCAGGTCTACAATGAGCAGTTCTTC
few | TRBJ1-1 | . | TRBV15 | CATSSGSFAAFF | TGTGCCACCAGCAGCGGGTCCTTCGCGGCTTTCTTT
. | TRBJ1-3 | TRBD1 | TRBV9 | CASSAGTGALGNTIYF | TGTGCCAGCAGCGCCGGGACAGGGGCTTTAGGAAACACCATATATTTT
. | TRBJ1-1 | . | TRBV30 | CAWGQRRDTFMNTEAFF | TGTGCCTGGGGACAACGCCGGGACACATTCATGAACACTGAAGCTTTCTTT
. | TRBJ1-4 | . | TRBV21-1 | CASSKGRPLRWCFSTNEKLFF | TGTGCCAGCAGCAAAGGCCGACCTTTGCGGTGGTGTTTTTCAACTAATGAAAAACTGTTTTTT
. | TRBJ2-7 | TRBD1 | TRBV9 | CASSADLDRGHEQYF | TGTGCCAGCAGTGCCGACCTTGACAGGGGTCACGAGCAGTACTTC
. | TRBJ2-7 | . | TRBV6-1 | CASSEGSGPVYEQYF | TGTGCCAGCAGTGAAGGTAGCGGTCCCGTCTACGAGCAGTACTTC
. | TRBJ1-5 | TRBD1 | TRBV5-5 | CASSPRQGIGNQPQHF | TGTGCCAGCAGCCCAAGACAGGGGATTGGCAATCAGCCCCAGCATTTT
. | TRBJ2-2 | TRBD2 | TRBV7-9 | CASSSTGRGEVGELFF | TGTGCCAGCAGCTCCACCGGGCGGGGGGAAGTCGGGGAGCTGTTTTTT
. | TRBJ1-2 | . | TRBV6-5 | CASSSGQGGDGYTF | TGTGCCAGCAGTTCCGGACAAGGCGGAGATGGCTACACCTTC
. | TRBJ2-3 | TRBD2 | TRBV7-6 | CASSLGASGGTDTQYF | TGTGCCAGCAGCTTAGGGGCTAGCGGGGGAACAGATACGCAGTATTTT
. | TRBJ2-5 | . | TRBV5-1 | CASSLVGTGLKVTQYF | TGCGCCAGCAGCTTGGTGGGAACAGGCCTCAAGGTGACCCAGTACTTC
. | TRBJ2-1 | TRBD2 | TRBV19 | CASSILGTSRRNEQFF | TGTGCCAGTAGTATCCTCGGGACTAGCCGGAGGAATGAGCAGTTCTTC
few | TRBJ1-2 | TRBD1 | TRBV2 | CASSKDRDAPRRGYTF | TGTGCCAGCAGTAAGGACAGGGACGCACCCCGTCGTGGCTACACCTTC
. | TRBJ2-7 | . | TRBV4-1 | CASSQDSRGTPYEQYF | TGCGCCAGCAGCCAAGATTCCCGGGGGACTCCCTACGAGCAGTACTTC
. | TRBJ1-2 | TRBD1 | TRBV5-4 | CASSLAEGAGDYGYTF | TGTGCCAGCAGCTTGGCCGAGGGGGCAGGGGACTATGGCTACACCTTC
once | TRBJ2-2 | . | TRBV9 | CASSGGTANTGELFF | TGTGCCAGCAGCGGCGGGACAGCGAACACCGGGGAGCTGTTTTTT
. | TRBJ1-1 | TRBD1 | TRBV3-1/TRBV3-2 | CASRPMDRVNTEAFF | TGTGCCAGCAGACCAATGGACAGGGTGAACACTGAAGCTTTCTTT
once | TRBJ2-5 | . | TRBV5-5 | CASSLVRGSGETQYF | TGTGCCAGCAGCTTGGTTCGGGGGTCGGGAGAGACCCAGTACTTC
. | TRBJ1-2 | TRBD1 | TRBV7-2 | CASTPGGAYGYTF | TGTGCCAGCACCCCAGGGGGCGCTTATGGCTACACCTTC
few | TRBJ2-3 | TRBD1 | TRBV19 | CASSTKPTGISTDTQYF | TGTGCCAGTAGTACCAAACCGACAGGGATAAGCACAGATACGCAGTATTTT
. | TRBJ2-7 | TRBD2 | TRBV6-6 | CASSPRPLEAGRPYEQYF | TGTGCCAGCAGTCCTCGCCCTTTGGAAGCGGGGAGACCCTACGAGCAGTACTTC
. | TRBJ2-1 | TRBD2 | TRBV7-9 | CASSLGTSGGVTYNEQFF | TGTGCCAGCAGCTTAGGGACTAGCGGGGGGGTAACCTACAATGAGCAGTTCTTC
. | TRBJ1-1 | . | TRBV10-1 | CASSASGSSTEAFF | TGCGCCAGCAGTGCGTCAGGGAGTAGCACTGAAGCTTTCTTT
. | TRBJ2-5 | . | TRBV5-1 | CASSSGHGSQETQYF | TGCGCCAGCAGCTCTGGCCATGGGAGCCAAGAGACCCAGTACTTC
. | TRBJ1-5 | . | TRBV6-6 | CASSYGPLGQPQHF | TGTGCCAGCAGTTACGGGCCTTTAGGACAGCCCCAGCATTTT
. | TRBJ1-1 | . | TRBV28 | CASSLAVLLIDTEAFF | TGTGCCAGCAGTTTGGCCGTTTTGTTGATCGACACTGAAGCTTTCTTT
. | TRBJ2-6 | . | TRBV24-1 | CATSDSGSGANVLTF | TGTGCCACCAGTGACTCGGGCTCTGGGGCCAACGTCCTGACTTTC
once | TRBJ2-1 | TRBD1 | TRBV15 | CATGTAYNEQFF | TGTGCCACCGGGACAGCCTACAATGAGCAGTTCTTC
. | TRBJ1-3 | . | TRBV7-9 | CASSDTRFSGNTIYF | TGTGCCAGCAGCGACACACGGTTCTCTGGAAACACCATATATTTT
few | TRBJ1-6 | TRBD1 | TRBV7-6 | CASSTGQVYNSPLHF | TGTGCCAGCAGCACCGGACAGGTTTATAATTCACCCCTCCACTTT
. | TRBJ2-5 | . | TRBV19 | CASSIAGGTQYF | TGTGCCAGTAGTATAGCGGGTGGAACCCAGTACTTC
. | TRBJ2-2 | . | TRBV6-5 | CASSYSRDTGELFF | TGTGCCAGCAGTTACTCGAGGGACACCGGGGAGCTGTTTTTT
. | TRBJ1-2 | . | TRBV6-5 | CASSYSIRDRGYTF | TGTGCCAGCAGTTACTCGATCAGGGATCGTGGCTACACCTTC
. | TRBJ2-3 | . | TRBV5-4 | CASSLATSRTTDTQYF | TGTGCCAGCAGCTTGGCCACTAGCAGAACCACAGATACGCAGTATTTT
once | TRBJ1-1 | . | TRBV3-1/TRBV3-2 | CASSQGWAGLNTEAFF | TGTGCCAGCAGCCAAGGCTGGGCAGGGCTGAACACTGAAGCTTTCTTT
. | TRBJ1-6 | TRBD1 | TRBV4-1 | CASSPWTGGNSPLHF | TGCGCCAGCAGCCCCTGGACAGGGGGTAATTCACCCCTCCACTTT